These T cell receptor beta chains were read from a single sample in a study of blood T cell repertoires in COVID-19. Sequencing was performed with immunoSEQ multiplex PCR; in TCRdb, only in-frame clones are kept and a portion is missing. The sample carries hundreds of thousands of clones, approximately 81% recorded once. Sequencing was carried out using peripheral blood. All receptors derive from a man aged 35-49 years with acute or convalescent COVID-19. Each CDR3 is given with its conserved first and last residue. A D gene is named only where the DNA matches it firmly. Some rows have no size entry. The others give once, few or many, or a class for an expanded clone.

D,J,size,V,DNA,CDR3
TRBD1,TRBJ1-6,.,TRBV12-3/TRBV12-4,TGTGCCAGCAGGAACAGGGGTGACTCACCCCTCCACTTT,CASRNRGDSPLHF
TRBD2,TRBJ2-7,.,TRBV4-1,TGCGCCAGCAGCCAACTAGCGGGGGGCTCCTACGAGCAGTACTTC,CASSQLAGGSYEQYF
TRBD2,TRBJ2-5,.,TRBV7-3,TGTGCCAGCAGCTTTAGCGGGGGGGCTCCGGAGACCCAGTACTTC,CASSFSGGAPETQYF
TRBD1,TRBJ1-2,few,TRBV28,TGTGCCAGCAGACCGACAGGGCGAGATGGCTACACCTTC,CASRPTGRDGYTF
TRBD1,TRBJ1-6,few,TRBV19,TGTGCCAGTAGTTTGGGACAGTACAATTCACCCCTCCACTTT,CASSLGQYNSPLHF
TRBD1,TRBJ1-2,.,TRBV12-3/TRBV12-4,TGTGCCAGCAGTTGGACAGGGCAGGGCTACACCTTC,CASSWTGQGYTF
.,TRBJ1-5,.,TRBV19,TGTGCCAGTAGTATAGATCGCGGGTTGTCCTATAGCAATCAGCCCCAGCATTTT,CASSIDRGLSYSNQPQHF
TRBD1,TRBJ1-5,.,TRBV15,TGTGCCACCAGCAGAGAAGGTATAGGACAGGGACCTCAGCCCCAGCATTTT,CATSREGIGQGPQPQHF
.,TRBJ2-1,once,TRBV24-1,TGTGCCACCAGTGATGGGGCGGAGTCGGTCGATGAGCAGTTCTTC,CATSDGAESVDEQFF
TRBD1,TRBJ2-1,.,TRBV5-1,TGCGCCAGCAGCTTGGAGAGGGGGCGGACCAATGAGCAGTTCTTC,CASSLERGRTNEQFF
.,TRBJ1-2,few,TRBV6-5,TGTGCCAGCGGGGACGAGGGGGAGGGCTATGGCTACACCTTC,CASGDEGEGYGYTF
.,TRBJ1-3,.,TRBV9,TGTGCCAGCAGCGTACGGGGGGGAGACTCTGGAAACACCATATATTTT,CASSVRGGDSGNTIYF
TRBD1,TRBJ2-7,.,TRBV4-2,TGTGCCAGCAGCCAAGATTGGACAGGGGATACCACTACCTACGAGCAGTACTTC,CASSQDWTGDTTTYEQYF
TRBD1,TRBJ2-5,.,TRBV18,TGTGCCAGCTCACCCGGACAGGGCACTGGAGAGACCCAGTACTTC,CASSPGQGTGETQYF
.,TRBJ2-7,.,TRBV3-1/TRBV3-2,TGTGCCAGCAGCCAAGGAGGGCAGGGGCCTTCGAAGGAGCAGTACTTC,CASSQGGQGPSKEQYF
.,TRBJ2-2,.,TRBV18,TGTGCCAGCTCATCGTTAAAGGGAAGGGAGACCGGGGAGCTGTTTTTT,CASSSLKGRETGELFF
TRBD2,TRBJ2-7,.,TRBV9,TGTGCCAGCAGCGCCCCTCACCGGGGGGACTACGAGCAGTACTTC,CASSAPHRGDYEQYF
.,TRBJ2-5,.,TRBV12-5,TGTGCTAGTGGTTTGGGAGCCGGTCAAGAGACCCAGTACTTC,CASGLGAGQETQYF
.,TRBJ1-2,once,TRBV11-2,TGTGCCAGCAGCCGTAGACAGGACTATGGCTACACCTTC,CASSRRQDYGYTF
.,TRBJ1-2,.,TRBV6-6,TGTGCCAGCTCGGACGAGGGAATAGTAGATGGCTACACCTTC,CASSDEGIVDGYTF
.,TRBJ1-6,.,TRBV2,TGTGCCAGCAGTTATATTGTGTCACCCCTCCACTTT,CASSYIVSPLHF
TRBD1,TRBJ2-1,.,TRBV27,TGTGCCAGCAGTTTTCCAGGGGGCCGAGGCAATGAGCAGTTCTTC,CASSFPGGRGNEQFF
TRBD1,TRBJ1-4,.,TRBV10-3,TGTGCCACCAAGGGGGCCGAACGGCGAGGGCTGTTTTTT,CATKGAERRGLFF
TRBD1,TRBJ1-1,.,TRBV18,TGTGCCAGCTCTCCCGGACAGGACACTGAAGCTTTCTTT,CASSPGQDTEAFF
TRBD1,TRBJ2-2,.,TRBV5-4,TGTGCCAGCAGCCGCAGGGGGCCCTACACCGGGGAGCTGTTTTTT,CASSRRGPYTGELFF
TRBD2,TRBJ2-1,.,TRBV6-4,TGTGCCAGCAGCCGGACTAGCGGGGGGAAGGACAATGAGCAGTTCTTC,CASSRTSGGKDNEQFF
TRBD1,TRBJ1-5,.,TRBV29-1,TGCAGCGTCAACGTTGGGAGGACAGGGAATCAGCCCCAGCATTTT,CSVNVGRTGNQPQHF
.,TRBJ2-7,.,TRBV29-1,TGCAGCGTTCGGGAGCGGGAGCAGTACTTC,CSVREREQYF
TRBD1,TRBJ2-3,once,TRBV5-1,TGCGCCAGCAGCTTCCGGGACAGTCTCCGAGATACGCAGTATTTT,CASSFRDSLRDTQYF
TRBD1,TRBJ1-2,.,TRBV9,TGTGCCAGCAGCCCTACGGGACAGGGATATGGCTACACCTTC,CASSPTGQGYGYTF
.,TRBJ2-2,.,TRBV29-1,TGCAGCGTTGAACAGGGTACGAACACCGGGGAGCTGTTTTTT,CSVEQGTNTGELFF
.,TRBJ1-5,.,TRBV5-6,TGTGCCAGCAGCTTGTCAGGAAATAGCAATCAGCCCCAGCATTTT,CASSLSGNSNQPQHF
TRBD1,TRBJ1-1,.,TRBV28,TGTGCCAGCAGTTTGACTCACAGGGGGCACACTGAAGCTTTCTTT,CASSLTHRGHTEAFF
.,TRBJ2-1,.,TRBV21-1,TGTGCCAGCAGCAAATCAGCCCGACTAGCGGGGGAGTACAATGAGCAGTTCTTC,CASSKSARLAGEYNEQFF
.,TRBJ2-7,.,TRBV27,TGTGCCAGCAGACGGGCGGGGAGCTCCTACGAGCAGTACTTC,CASRRAGSSYEQYF
.,TRBJ2-4,.,TRBV7-8,TGTGCCAGCAGCTTAGCAAACCCGGGGATTCAGTACTTC,CASSLANPGIQYF
.,TRBJ1-3,.,TRBV4-3,TGCGCCAGCAGCCAGTACAGAGTCTCTGGAAACACCATATATTTT,CASSQYRVSGNTIYF